This entry is about one T cell receptor (beta chain). The antigen remains unidentified. Reverse transcription of roughly 0.45 to 1 ug RNA was performed with random hexamers. The amplification used immunoSEQ multiplex PCR on TCR beta CDR3; it spanned 54 Vbeta and 13 Jbeta. TCRdb independently ran MiXCR on the immunoSEQ multiplex PCR reads; one entry per CDR3 protein. The sample has about 210,000 distinct CDR3 sequences, approximately 95% seen once; the top ten hold roughly 0.1%. This specimen comes from a study of CD8 T cells in Susac syndrome. Study findings and constraints: The TCR sequencing and HLA analysis in the study involved a relatively small number of individuals, as the study acknowledged.

V was pared by 6 bases and J by 0 bases, with 8 bases between. The CDR3 has 13 residues. Germline V gene data show CDR1 as MNHEY and CDR2 as SMNVEV (reference sequence). The CD8+ and CD4+ T cells were negatively isolated, with the TEMRA cells enriched by FACS. The TCR comes from a human donor with multiple sclerosis. This chain uses TRBV27 with TRBJ1-1, with a weak D call TRBD1 (5 bases). The sequencing input was CD4+ T cells from PBMCs. The CDR3 coding sequence is TGTGCCAGCAGAGACAGAATGAACACTGAAGCTTTCTTT. Translated: CASRDRMNTEAFF.